These 11 T cell receptor beta chains share one sample of origin, sequenced in a study of T-cell reconstitution after alpha-beta-depleted transplantation in children. Using unique molecular identifiers, the investigators prepared the TCRbeta library. TCRdb recomputed calls from the PCR reads with MiXCR, one row per CDR3 protein. The sample holds about 640,000 distinct CDR3 sequences, over 15% seen once. The sample in question was PBMCs from the stem cell graft donor, obtained from the stem cell graft. The receptors originated from a human donor who donated a stem cell graft to a child with acute myeloid leukemia.

CDR3 DNA: TGTGCCAGCAGCCCCGGACAGGGGAAGCAGTACGTC. It specifies CASSPGQGKQYV. V is TRBV6-6 and J is TRBJ2-7, with TRBD1 matching over 9 bases. Germline trimming cut 6 bases from V and 8 bases from J; bases unmatched to any gene: 5. The CDR3 covers 12 residues. Germline lookup yields CDR1 MNHNY and CDR2 SVGAGI (reference sequence).

V and J are TRBV29-1 and TRBJ1-1; TRBD1 is a possible D gene (6 bases). CDR3 length: 10 residues. Trimming took off 6 bases at V and 6 bases at J, with 8 bases between the two ends. Germline CDR1 reads SQVTM; CDR2 reads ANQGSEA. CDR3 DNA sequence: TGCAGCGTCAGACAGGCTGAAGCTTTCTTT. Protein: CSVRQAEAFF.

This clonotype was counted between two and nine times. The chain carries TRBV24-1 and TRBJ2-3; no reliable D call. Trimming pared 3 bases from V and 1 base from J, leaving 10 bases between. Germline loops: CDR1 KGHDR, CDR2 SFDVKD. The CDR3 contains 15 residues. The CDR3 nucleotides are TGTGCCACCAGTGATACCAGCGACCGCACAGATACGCAGTATTTT. Translating gives CATSDTSDRTDTQYF.

This rearrangement joins TRBV3-1 to TRBJ2-7; 9 bases line up with TRBD2. CDR1 LGHDT and CDR2 YNNKEL come from the germline V gene (reference sequence). The CDR3 is made up of 13 amino acids. Trimming took 2 bases from V and 9 from J; bases not matched to a gene: 5. The CDR3 DNA sequence: TGTGCCAGCAGCCAAAGCGGGGGGAAGGCGCAGTACGTC. This encodes CASSQSGGKAQYV.

In this sample, this clonotype turned up a few times. This chain links TRBV20-1 with TRBJ1-1; 8 nucleotides agree with TRBD1. The CDR3 is 16 residues long. CDR1 DFQATT and CDR2 SNEGSKA come from the germline V gene (reference sequence). V gave up 6 bases and J gave up 0 bases; unmatched junction bases: 12. The CDR3 nucleotides are TGCAGTGCCCCCCGTGGTCCGGGACAGGTGAACACTGAAGCTTTCTTT. Amino acid sequence: CSAPRGPGQVNTEAFF.

The gene calls are TRBV7-3 and TRBJ1-2; 10 bases agree with TRBD1. CDR3 length equals 16 residues. From germline, CDR1 is SGHTA and CDR2 FQGTGA. Unmatched junction bases numbered 11, after V lost 6 bases and J lost 4 bases. The CDR3 sequence is CASRGTGERLSYGYTF. The DNA of the CDR3 is TGTGCCAGCAGGGGGACAGGGGAGAGGCTGAGCTATGGCTACACCTTC. Using reference TRBV7-3 and TRBJ1-2 for the parts outside the CDR3, the full variable domain is GAGVSQTPSNKVTEKGKYVELRCDPISGHTALYWYRQSLGQGPEFLIYFQGTGAADDSGLPNDRFFAVRPEGSVSTLKIQRTERGDSAVYLCASRGTGERLSYGYTFGSGTRLTVV.

This clonotype was detected ten times or more. J is TRBJ2-3 and V is TRBV20-1; 9 bases are a match to TRBD2. This CDR3 is built from 15 residues. Germline loops: CDR1 DFQATT, CDR2 SNEGSKA (reference sequence). With V trimmed by 3 bases and J by 2 bases, 6 bases remained unmatched. The CDR3 DNA sequence: TGCAGTGCTAGGCTATTGGGACTAGCCACAGATACGCAGTATTTT. It specifies CSARLLGLATDTQYF.

This clonotype showed up many times. V and J are TRBV20-1 and TRBJ1-5, with D perhaps matching TRBD1 (5 bases). Germline lookup yields CDR1 DFQATT and CDR2 SNEGSKA (reference sequence). V was pared by 5 bases and J by 7 bases, with 18 bases between. There are 14 residues in the CDR3. The CDR3 DNA reads as TGCAGTGCTGGGGGGGAACAATACGAACAGCCCCAGCATTTT. Translating gives CSAGGEQYEQPQHF.

Only a few counts were recorded for this clonotype. The V and J genes are TRBV20-1 and TRBJ1-5; D gene uncertain. V lost 0 bases, J lost 3 bases, and 18 bases lay in between. From germline, CDR1 is DFQATT and CDR2 SNEGSKA (reference sequence). The CDR3 runs to 17 residues. The CDR3 loop is CSARDAASGLHNQPQHF. Written as DNA, the CDR3 is TGCAGTGCTAGAGATGCGGCGAGTGGGCTCCACAATCAGCCCCAGCATTTT.

This clonotype showed up just a few times. The J gene is TRBJ2-5, the V gene TRBV9; no firm D call. The CDR3 has 12 residues. CDR1 is SGDLS, CDR2 YYNGEE, per germline. V lost 2 bases, J lost 5 bases, and 7 bases lay in between. CDR3 residues: CASSVPGETQYF. The CDR3 nucleotides are TGTGCCAGCAGCGTTCCCGGGGAGACCCAGTACTTC.

About this clonotype itself: This may stem from a read error, because a much larger clone lies one nucleotide away. The chain joins TRBV4-3 to TRBJ1-1, with D possibly matching TRBD1 (5 bases). The germline CDR1 and CDR2 sequences are LGHNA and YSLEER. This CDR3 contains 14 residues. Here the CDR3 DNA reads TGCGCCAGCAGCCAAGGGGCAGGGAACACTGAAGATTTCTTT. Translation: CASSQGAGNTEDFF.